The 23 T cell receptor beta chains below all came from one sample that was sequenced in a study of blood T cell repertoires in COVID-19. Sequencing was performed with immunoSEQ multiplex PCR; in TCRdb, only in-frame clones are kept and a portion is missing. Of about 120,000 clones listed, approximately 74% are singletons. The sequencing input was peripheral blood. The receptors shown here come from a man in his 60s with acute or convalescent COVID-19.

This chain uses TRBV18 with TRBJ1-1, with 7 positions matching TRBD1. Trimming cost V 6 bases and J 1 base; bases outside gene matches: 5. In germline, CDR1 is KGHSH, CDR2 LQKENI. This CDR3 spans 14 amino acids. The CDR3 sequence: CASSGGQTNTEAFF. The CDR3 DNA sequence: TGTGCCAGCTCGGGGGGACAGACGAACACTGAAGCTTTCTTT. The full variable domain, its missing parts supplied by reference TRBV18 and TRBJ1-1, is NAGVMQNPRHLVRRRGQEARLRCSPMKGHSHVYWYRQLPEEGLKFMVYLQKENIIDESGMPKERFSAEFPKEGPSILRIQQVVRGDSAAYFCASSGGQTNTEAFFGQGTRLTVV.

The CDR3 loop reads CASHRQGPYTEAFF. Here the CDR3 DNA reads TGTGCCAGCCACCGACAGGGCCCGTACACTGAAGCTTTCTTT. The chain couples TRBV6-6 to TRBJ1-1, with 7 bases that match TRBD1. The ends lost 8 bases at V and 3 bases at J; junction bases unmatched: 9. Looked up from germline, CDR1 is MNHNY and CDR2 is SVGAGI (reference sequence). The CDR3 has 14 amino acids.

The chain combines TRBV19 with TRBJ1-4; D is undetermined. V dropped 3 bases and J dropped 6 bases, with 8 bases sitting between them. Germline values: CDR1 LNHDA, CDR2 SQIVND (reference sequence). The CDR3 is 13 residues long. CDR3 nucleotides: TGTGCCAGTAGTATCCTCGGGGATGAAAAACTGTTTTTT. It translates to CASSILGDEKLFF.

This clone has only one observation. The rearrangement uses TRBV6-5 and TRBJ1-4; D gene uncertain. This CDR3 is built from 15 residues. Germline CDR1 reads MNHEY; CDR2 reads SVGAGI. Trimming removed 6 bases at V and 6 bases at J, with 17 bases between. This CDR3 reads CASSTPKLTDEKLFF. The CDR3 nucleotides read TGTGCCAGCAGCACGCCAAAACTAACGGATGAAAAACTGTTTTTT.

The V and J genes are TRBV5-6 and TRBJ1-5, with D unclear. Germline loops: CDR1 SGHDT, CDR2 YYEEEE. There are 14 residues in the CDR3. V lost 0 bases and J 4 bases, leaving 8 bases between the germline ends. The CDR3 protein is CASSLGRTNQPQHF. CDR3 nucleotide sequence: TGTGCCAGCAGCTTGGGGCGGACTAATCAGCCCCAGCATTTT.

DNA for the CDR3: TGTGCCAGCAGCGTAGCAGACAGGGCCTATGGCTACACCTTC. Protein sequence: CASSVADRAYGYTF. The V and J genes are TRBV9 and TRBJ1-2; 7 nucleotides line up with TRBD1. V lost 0 bases, J lost 4 bases, and 3 bases stayed unmatched. From germline, CDR1 is SGDLS and CDR2 YYNGEE. CDR3 size: 14 residues.

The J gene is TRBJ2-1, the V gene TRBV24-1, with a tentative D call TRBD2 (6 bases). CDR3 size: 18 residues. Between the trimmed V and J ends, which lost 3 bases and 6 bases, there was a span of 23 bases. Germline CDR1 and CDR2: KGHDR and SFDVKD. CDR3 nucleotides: TGTGCCACCAGTGATCCATCCGGAGGTTATAGCGGCGTCAATGAGCAGTTCTTC. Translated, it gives CATSDPSGGYSGVNEQFF.

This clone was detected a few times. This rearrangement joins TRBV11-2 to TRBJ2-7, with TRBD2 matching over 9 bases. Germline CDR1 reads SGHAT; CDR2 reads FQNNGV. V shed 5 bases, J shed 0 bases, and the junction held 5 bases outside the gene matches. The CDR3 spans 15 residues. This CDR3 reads CASSLLAGNSYEQYF. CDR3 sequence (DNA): TGTGCCAGCAGCCTTCTAGCGGGGAACTCCTACGAGCAGTACTTC.

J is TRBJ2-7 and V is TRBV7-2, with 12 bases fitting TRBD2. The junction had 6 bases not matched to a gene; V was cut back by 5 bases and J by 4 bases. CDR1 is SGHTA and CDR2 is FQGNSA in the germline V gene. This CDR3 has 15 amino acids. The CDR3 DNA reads TGTGCCAGCAGCGGGAGGACTAGCGGGAAATACGAGCAGTACTTC. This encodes CASSGRTSGKYEQYF.

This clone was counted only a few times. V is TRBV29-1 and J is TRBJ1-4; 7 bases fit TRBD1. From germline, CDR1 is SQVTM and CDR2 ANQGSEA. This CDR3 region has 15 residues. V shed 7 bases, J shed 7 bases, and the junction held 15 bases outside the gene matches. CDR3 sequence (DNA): TGCAGCGCAAAAGGGGGCAGGGAGGAAAGTGAAAAACTGTTTTTT. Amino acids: CSAKGGREESEKLFF.

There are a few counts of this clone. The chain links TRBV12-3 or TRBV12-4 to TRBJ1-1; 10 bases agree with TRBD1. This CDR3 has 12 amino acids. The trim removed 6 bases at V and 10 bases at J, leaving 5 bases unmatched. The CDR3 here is CASRAGTGAAFF. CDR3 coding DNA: TGTGCCAGCAGGGCTGGGACAGGGGCAGCTTTCTTT.

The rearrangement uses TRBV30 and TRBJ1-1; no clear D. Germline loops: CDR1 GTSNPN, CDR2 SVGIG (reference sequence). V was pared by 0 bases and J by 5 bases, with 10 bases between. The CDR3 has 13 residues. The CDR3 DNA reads TGTGCCTGGAGTGTGAGAGGTATTACTGAAGCTTTCTTT. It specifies CAWSVRGITEAFF.

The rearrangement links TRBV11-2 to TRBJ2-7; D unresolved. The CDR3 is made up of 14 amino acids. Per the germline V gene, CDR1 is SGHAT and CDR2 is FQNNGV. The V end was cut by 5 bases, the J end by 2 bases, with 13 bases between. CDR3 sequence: CASSLRHNAYEQYF. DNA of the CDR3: TGTGCCAGCAGCCTGCGACATAATGCCTACGAGCAGTACTTC.

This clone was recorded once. CDR3 DNA sequence: TGTGCCAGCAGCGTACAAGCCACAGATACGCAGTATTTT. Amino acids: CASSVQATDTQYF. This sequence joins TRBV9 and TRBJ2-3; no firm D call. V shed 1 base and J shed 2 bases, with 5 bases lying between them. From germline, CDR1 is SGDLS and CDR2 YYNGEE. This CDR3 contains 13 residues. Full variable domain (rest looked up from reference TRBV9 and TRBJ2-3): DSGVTQTPKHLITATGQRVTLRCSPRSGDLSVYWYQQSLDQGLQFLIQYYNGEERAKGNILERFSAQQFPDLHSELNLSSLELGDSALYFCASSVQATDTQYFGPGTRLTVL.

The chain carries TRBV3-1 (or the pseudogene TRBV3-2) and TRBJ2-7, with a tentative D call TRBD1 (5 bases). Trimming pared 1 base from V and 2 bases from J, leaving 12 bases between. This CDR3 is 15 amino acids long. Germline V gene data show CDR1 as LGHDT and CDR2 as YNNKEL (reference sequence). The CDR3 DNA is TGTGCCAGCAGCCAAGGAATTTCAGGGCCCTACGAGCAGTACTTC. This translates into CASSQGISGPYEQYF.

The DNA for the CDR3 is TGCAGCGGCGGGGTTAACTATGGCTACACCTTC. It yields the protein CSGGVNYGYTF. The chain joins TRBV29-1 to TRBJ1-2; D is ambiguous. CDR1 is SQVTM, CDR2 ANQGSEA, per germline. Trimming stripped 7 bases from V and 1 base from J, with 7 bases between. This CDR3 has 11 residues.

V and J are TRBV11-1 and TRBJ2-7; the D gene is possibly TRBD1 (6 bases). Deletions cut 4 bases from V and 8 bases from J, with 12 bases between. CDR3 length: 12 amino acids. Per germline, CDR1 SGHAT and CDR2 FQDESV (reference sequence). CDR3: CASSSRGQKQYF. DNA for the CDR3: TGTGCCAGCAGCTCCAGAGGACAGAAGCAGTACTTC.

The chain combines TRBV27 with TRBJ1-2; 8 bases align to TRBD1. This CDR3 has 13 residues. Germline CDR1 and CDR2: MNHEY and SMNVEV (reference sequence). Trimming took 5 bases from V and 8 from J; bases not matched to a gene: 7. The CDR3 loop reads CASSVDRALGYTF. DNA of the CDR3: TGTGCCAGCAGTGTGGACAGGGCTTTAGGCTACACCTTC.

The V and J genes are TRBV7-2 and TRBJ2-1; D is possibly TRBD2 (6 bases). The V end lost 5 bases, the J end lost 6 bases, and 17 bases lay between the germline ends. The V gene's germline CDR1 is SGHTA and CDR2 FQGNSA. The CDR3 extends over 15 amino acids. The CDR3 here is CASSQNRLVPNEQFF. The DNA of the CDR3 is TGTGCCAGCAGCCAGAATAGACTAGTTCCCAATGAGCAGTTCTTC.

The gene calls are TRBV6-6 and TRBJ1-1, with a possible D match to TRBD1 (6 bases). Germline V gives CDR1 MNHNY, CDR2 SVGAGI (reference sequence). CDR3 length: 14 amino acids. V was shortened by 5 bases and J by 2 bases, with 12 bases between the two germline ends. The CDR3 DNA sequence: TGTGCCAGCAGTGTCGACAGGTCTAACACTGAAGCTTTCTTT. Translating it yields CASSVDRSNTEAFF.

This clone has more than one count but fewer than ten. This chain's CDR3 is CASSEYQSGANQPQHF. For the CDR3, the DNA is TGTGCCAGCAGTGAATACCAGTCCGGAGCAAATCAGCCCCAGCATTTT. The rearrangement joins TRBV6-1 to TRBJ1-5; no reliable D call. CDR1 and CDR2 from the germline V gene are MNHNS and SASEGT. The CDR3 totals 16 residues. The V and J ends lost 2 bases and 4 bases respectively, with 15 bases between them.

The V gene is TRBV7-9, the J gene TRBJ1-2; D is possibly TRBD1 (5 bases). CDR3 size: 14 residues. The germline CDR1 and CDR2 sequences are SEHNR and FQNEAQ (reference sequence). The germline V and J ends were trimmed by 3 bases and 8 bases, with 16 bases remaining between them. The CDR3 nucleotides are TGTGCCAGCAGCTTGGGACTAGAGATCTCCGGCTACACCTTC. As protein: CASSLGLEISGYTF. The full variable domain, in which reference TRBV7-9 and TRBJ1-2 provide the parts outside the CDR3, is DTGVSQNPRHKITKRGQNVTFRCDPISEHNRLYWYRQTLGQGPEFLTYFQNEAQLEKSRLLSDRFSAERPKGSFSTLEIQRTEQGDSAMYLCASSLGLEISGYTFGSGTRLTVV.

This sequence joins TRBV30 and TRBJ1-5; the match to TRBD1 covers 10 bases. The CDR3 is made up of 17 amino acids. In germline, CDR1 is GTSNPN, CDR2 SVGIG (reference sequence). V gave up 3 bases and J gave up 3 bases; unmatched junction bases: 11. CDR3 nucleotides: TGTGCCTGGAGCCGACAGGACAGGGGGTATACCAATCAGCCCCAGCATTTT. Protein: CAWSRQDRGYTNQPQHF.